This passage covers 27 T cell receptor beta chains from one sample sequenced in a study of TIL therapy for anti-PD-1-resistant metastatic lung cancer. The libraries were made with immunoSEQ v3. This table comes from immunoSEQ multiplex PCR, and its TCRdb copy is limited to in-frame clones, with some not included. The sample includes about 55,000 clones, 75% to 90% seen only once; the top ten take roughly 3%. Time point described: pre-treatment sample, taken before nivolumab and TIL therapy. The source material was blood, sampled at baseline. These TCRs come from a person aged 25-79 years with non-small cell lung cancer.

CDR3 nucleotides: TGTGCCAGCAGTGAACTTCTGGAGATTGGAGACAATCAGCCCCAGCATTTT. It specifies CASSELLEIGDNQPQHF. This rearrangement joins TRBV2 to TRBJ1-5; no firm D call. Germline V gives CDR1 SNHLY, CDR2 FYNNEI. Deletions cut 2 bases from V and 3 bases from J, with 17 bases between. The CDR3 contains 17 residues.

J is TRBJ2-7 and V is TRBV5-4; possibly TRBD2 for D (5 bases). From germline, CDR1 is SGHNT and CDR2 YYREEE (reference sequence). The CDR3 is 15 amino acids. Trimming pared 4 bases from V and 4 bases from J, leaving 18 bases between. The CDR3 coding sequence is TGTGCCAGCAGCCCGGCAGCGGCTCAAGGTTACGAGCAGTACTTC. This encodes CASSPAAAQGYEQYF.

The rearrangement joins TRBV4-1 to TRBJ2-3; perhaps TRBD2 as D (6 bases). With 10 bases removed from V and 1 base from J, the gap between germline ends came to 12 bases. CDR3 length: 13 residues. Germline V gene lookup returns CDR1 MGHRA and CDR2 YSYEKL. The DNA for the CDR3 is TGCGCCACTTCTAAGCGGGGCACAGATACGCAGTATTTT. Residues: CATSKRGTDTQYF.

The J gene is TRBJ1-5, the V gene TRBV19; D is possibly TRBD1 (5 bases). From germline, CDR1 is LNHDA and CDR2 SQIVND (reference sequence). The ends were cut back, 0 bases at V and 10 bases at J, with 13 bases in the middle. The CDR3 length is 14 residues. For the CDR3, the DNA is TGTGCCAGTAGTATAGATAGGGGTCCTCGCCCCCAGCATTTT. This codes for CASSIDRGPRPQHF.

The rearrangement uses TRBV5-1 and TRBJ2-7, with D uncertain. Germline V lookup: CDR1 SGHRS, CDR2 YFSETQ. The length of the CDR3 is 12 residues. V gave up 2 bases and J gave up 3 bases, with 6 bases separating them. The CDR3 region has the DNA TGCGCCAGCAGCTTCAACCGCTACGAGCAGTACTTC. This gives the protein CASSFNRYEQYF.

The J gene is TRBJ1-2, the V gene TRBV6-5; a weak D match, TRBD1 (5 bases). Trimming took 0 bases from V and 5 from J, leaving 10 bases between them. CDR3 size: 14 residues. Germline V gene sequence: CDR1 MNHEY, CDR2 SVGAGI. The CDR3 DNA follows: TGTGCCAGCAGTTACTCGTTGGGGGTGTATGGCTACACCTTC. This translates into CASSYSLGVYGYTF.

The J gene is TRBJ1-5, the V gene TRBV24-1; D is unclear. CDR1 KGHDR and CDR2 SFDVKD come from the germline V gene. The CDR3 has 13 residues. V was trimmed by 2 bases and J by 5 bases, leaving 6 bases between them. The CDR3 DNA reads TGTGCCACCAGTGATTCCGCTCATCAGCCCCAGCATTTT. Translated: CATSDSAHQPQHF.

DNA of the CDR3: TGTGCCAGCAGCGGAACCGGTGGAAGAAGGACTGAAGCTTTCTTT. Translated: CASSGTGGRRTEAFF. This chain links TRBV7-2 with TRBJ1-1, with no clear D. CDR1 and CDR2 (germline): SGHTA, FQGNSA. This CDR3 region has 15 residues. Trimming left V 5 bases short and J 5 bases short, with 18 bases between. Full variable domain (remainder filled in from reference TRBV7-2 and TRBJ1-1): GAGVSQSPSNKVTEKGKDVELRCDPISGHTALYWYRQSLGQGLEFLIYFQGNSAPDKSGLPSDRFSAERTGGSVSTLTIQRTQQEDSAVYLCASSGTGGRRTEAFFGQGTRLTVV.

The CDR3 region has the DNA TGTGCCAGCAGCCCCAGGGGCGAGGGGTCCGGTGAGCAGTTCTTC. It is translated as CASSPRGEGSGEQFF. The chain couples TRBV11-2 to TRBJ2-1; D is possibly TRBD1 (6 bases). The germline gives CDR1 SGHAT, CDR2 FQNNGV. The CDR3 runs to 15 residues. The germline V and J ends were trimmed by 5 bases and 9 bases, with 20 bases remaining between them. Full variable domain (outside the CDR3, taken from reference TRBV11-2 and TRBJ2-1): EAGVAQSPRYKIIEKRQSVAFWCNPISGHATLYWYQQILGQGPKLLIQFQNNGVVDDSQLPKDRFSAERLKGVDSTLKIQPAKLEDSAVYLCASSPRGEGSGEQFFGPGTRLTVL.

The chain links TRBV11-1 to TRBJ2-1; TRBD2 agrees at 14 bases. This CDR3 is built from 16 residues. V was pared by 6 bases and J by 8 bases, with 9 bases of the junction left unmatched. Germline CDR1 reads SGHAT; CDR2 reads FQDESV (reference sequence). CDR3 DNA sequence: TGTGCCAGCAGTTGGACGACTAGCGGGGGGGCCTATGAGCAGTTCTTC. It encodes CASSWTTSGGAYEQFF.

The chain has TRBV4-2 and TRBJ2-3, with D maybe TRBD2 (6 bases). This CDR3 has 15 residues. V was shortened by 3 bases and J by 4 bases, with 14 bases between the two germline ends. Germline-derived CDR1 and CDR2 are LGHNA and YNFKEQ. CDR3 nucleotide sequence: TGTGCCAGCAGCCAGGGGACTCAAGTGGCAGATACGCAGTATTTT. This sequence encodes CASSQGTQVADTQYF.

The chain links TRBV6-1 to TRBJ2-4, with unresolved D. This CDR3 spans 15 amino acids. Germline assignment: CDR1 MNHNS and CDR2 SASEGT. V lost 0 bases to trimming and J lost 0 bases, with 6 bases between them. CDR3 residues: CASSEATLAKNIQYF. As DNA, the CDR3 is TGTGCCAGCAGTGAAGCAACGTTAGCCAAAAACATTCAGTACTTC.

J is TRBJ2-2 and V is TRBV27; unclear D gene. There are 17 residues in the CDR3. Per germline, CDR1 MNHEY and CDR2 SMNVEV (reference sequence). The V gene lost 6 bases and the J gene lost 0 bases, with 17 bases spanning the gap. Here the CDR3 reads CASSIRATATNTGELFF. CDR3 bases: TGTGCCAGCAGCATAAGGGCGACGGCTACGAACACCGGGGAGCTGTTTTTT.

The CDR3 is CASSDLVSNQPQHF. The CDR3 region has the DNA TGTGCCAGCAGTGATTTGGTAAGCAATCAGCCCCAGCATTTT. The V gene is TRBV2, the J gene TRBJ1-5; D call uncertain. The CDR3 consists of 14 residues. Germline CDR1 SNHLY, CDR2 FYNNEI. The ends were cut back, 3 bases at V and 1 base at J, with 7 bases in the middle.

The chain uses TRBV28 and TRBJ1-5, with D perhaps TRBD1 (6 bases). V was trimmed by 6 bases and J by 2 bases, leaving 14 bases between them. The CDR3 totals 15 residues. CDR1 and CDR2 (germline): MDHEN, SYDVKM. The CDR3 sequence is CASRTGFRGNQPQHF. CDR3 DNA: TGTGCCAGCAGAACAGGGTTTCGAGGCAATCAGCCCCAGCATTTT.

The rearrangement uses TRBV6-5 and TRBJ2-3, with TRBD1 as a possible D gene (5 bases). Germline V lookup: CDR1 MNHEY, CDR2 SVGAGI. The V gene lost 2 bases and the J gene lost 5 bases, with 11 bases spanning the gap. The CDR3 has 14 residues. The CDR3 DNA is TGTGCCAGCAGTTACAAGGGGTTGGGAGATACGCAGTATTTT. Its translation is CASSYKGLGDTQYF.

The gene calls are TRBV10-3 and TRBJ2-2; 8 nucleotides agree with TRBD1. The CDR3 is 15 amino acids. Germline CDR1 is ENHRY and CDR2 is SYGVKD. V was pared by 6 bases and J by 4 bases, with 7 bases of the junction left unmatched. The CDR3 coding sequence is TGTGCCATCAGGCCCGGGACAGGCACCACCGGGGAGCTGTTTTTT. It specifies CAIRPGTGTTGELFF.

This chain connects TRBV7-2 to TRBJ2-7; 7 bases line up with TRBD2. CDR1 and CDR2 from the germline V gene are SGHTA and FQGNSA. This CDR3 spans 13 amino acids. The V segment lost 1 base and the J segment 6 bases; nucleotides outside the gene matches: 3. The CDR3 DNA is TGTGCCAGCAGCTTAGTCTGGGAGGGCGAGCAGTACTTC. It yields the protein CASSLVWEGEQYF.

This clone was found a few times. The CDR3 region is CASGYIGGGKGDNEQFF. Here the CDR3 DNA reads TGTGCTAGTGGCTACATTGGTGGGGGAAAGGGGGACAATGAGCAGTTCTTC. V usage is TRBV12-5 and J usage is TRBJ2-1; possible D gene TRBD1, 6 bases. The CDR3 totals 17 residues. The V gene lost 6 bases and the J gene lost 5 bases, with 23 bases spanning the gap. CDR1 and CDR2 (germline): LGHNT, FRNRAP.

The chain links TRBV2 to TRBJ2-3, with D tentatively TRBD1 (6 bases). Germline CDR1 SNHLY, CDR2 FYNNEI. V lost 6 bases to trimming and J lost 1 base, with 14 bases between them. The CDR3 runs 15 residues. CDR3 DNA: TGTGCCAGCAGGGCTACAGGGTTTCGCACAGATACGCAGTATTTT. It is translated as CASRATGFRTDTQYF.

The chain combines TRBV5-4 with TRBJ1-5; D is uncertain. With 0 bases removed from V and 6 bases from J, the gap between germline ends came to 10 bases. The CDR3 sequence is 14 residues long. Germline CDR1 SGHNT, CDR2 YYREEE (reference sequence). For the CDR3, the DNA is TGTGCCAGCAGCTTGGGGGGTACGGCTCAGCCCCAGCATTTT. It translates to CASSLGGTAQPQHF.

The rearrangement links TRBV18 to TRBJ2-3; TRBD2 agrees at 12 bases. The germline V gene has CDR1 KGHSH and CDR2 LQKENI. This CDR3 contains 16 residues. The V and J ends lost 6 bases and 3 bases, in that order; junction bases with no gene match: 7. The CDR3 nucleotides are TGTGCCAGCTCGCGGGGGACTAGCGGGTTGACAGATACGCAGTATTTT. Translating it yields CASSRGTSGLTDTQYF. The full variable domain, in which reference TRBV18 and TRBJ2-3 provide the parts outside the CDR3, is NAGVMQNPRHLVRRRGQEARLRCSPMKGHSHVYWYRQLPEEGLKFMVYLQKENIIDESGMPKERFSAEFPKEGPSILRIQQVVRGDSAAYFCASSRGTSGLTDTQYFGPGTRLTVL.

This clone was detected only a few times. The V and J genes are TRBV18 and TRBJ1-1, with D perhaps TRBD1 (5 bases). Between the trimmed V and J ends, which lost 2 bases and 3 bases, there was a span of 10 bases. The CDR3 contains 14 residues. Per germline, CDR1 KGHSH and CDR2 LQKENI. The CDR3 sequence is CASSPTQGDTEAFF. CDR3 nucleotides: TGTGCCAGCTCACCAACGCAGGGTGACACTGAAGCTTTCTTT.

The chain couples TRBV6-5 to TRBJ1-6; the D is unclear. The V end was cut by 4 bases, the J end by 4 bases, with 11 bases between. CDR1 is MNHEY and CDR2 is SVGAGI in the germline V gene. This CDR3 has 15 residues. The CDR3 sequence is CASSSPDIYNSPLHF. The CDR3 DNA is TGTGCCAGCAGTTCCCCAGACATTTATAATTCACCCCTCCACTTT.

The chain employs TRBV6-4 and TRBJ2-2; D gene unclear. From germline, CDR1 is MRHNA and CDR2 SNTAGT. The CDR3 has 14 residues. The V and J ends lost 5 bases and 1 base respectively, with 8 bases between them. The CDR3 sequence: CASSSDWNTGELFF. The CDR3 region has the DNA TGTGCCAGCAGTTCCGACTGGAACACCGGGGAGCTGTTTTTT.

This chain connects TRBV7-2 to TRBJ1-6; the match to TRBD1 covers 10 bases. Germline CDR1 SGHTA, CDR2 FQGNSA. The CDR3 extends over 15 amino acids. V lost 2 bases and J lost 9; bases outside the gene matches: 4. CDR3 sequence reads: CASSLRGQGSSPLHF. The CDR3 coding sequence is TGTGCCAGCAGCTTAAGGGGACAGGGGTCTTCACCCCTCCACTTT.

The rearrangement links TRBV6-2 or TRBV6-3 to TRBJ2-5; a possible D gene is TRBD2 (6 bases). V was shortened by 0 bases and J by 2 bases, with 7 bases between the two germline ends. The germline gives CDR1 MNHEY, CDR2 SVGEGT. The CDR3 length is 14 residues. The CDR3 loop is CASSYSSGQETQYF. DNA for the CDR3: TGTGCCAGCAGTTACTCGAGCGGGCAAGAGACCCAGTACTTC.